This is a list of T cell receptor beta chains from one sample in a study of blood T cell repertoires in COVID-19. Profiled with immunoSEQ multiplex PCR; TCRdb holds only in-frame clones, not every one. The sample has roughly 250,000 clones; approximately 91% are singletons. Input material: PBMCs or T cells enriched from blood (not recorded which). The origin of the receptors is a woman in her forties with acute COVID-19. Both conserved end residues are part of each CDR3. Each record gives: J gene, V gene, CDR3 protein.

J gene: TRBJ2-3; V gene: TRBV30; CDR3 protein: CAWSVPVPGWGTDTQYF
J gene: TRBJ2-1; V gene: TRBV7-8; CDR3 protein: CASSPSAYEQFF
J gene: TRBJ2-1; V gene: TRBV2; CDR3 protein: CASSGQGAAEQFF
J gene: TRBJ1-4; V gene: TRBV2; CDR3 protein: CASSTTGIGREKLFF
J gene: TRBJ1-3; V gene: TRBV18; CDR3 protein: CASSPGTGSGNTIYF
J gene: TRBJ1-2; V gene: TRBV10-3; CDR3 protein: CAISESGTAPYGYTF
J gene: TRBJ1-2; V gene: TRBV6-2/TRBV6-3; CDR3 protein: CASSYAGSALGYTF
J gene: TRBJ2-1; V gene: TRBV3-1/TRBV3-2; CDR3 protein: CASSPGLAGGEQFF
J gene: TRBJ1-2; V gene: TRBV7-9; CDR3 protein: CASSLSQGSSFGYTF
J gene: TRBJ1-2; V gene: TRBV3-1/TRBV3-2; CDR3 protein: CASSLAGTTGGYTF
J gene: TRBJ2-1; V gene: TRBV30; CDR3 protein: CAWSVILDRGEQFF
J gene: TRBJ1-1; V gene: TRBV7-2; CDR3 protein: CASSSRGGELWNTEAFF
J gene: TRBJ1-4; V gene: TRBV7-9; CDR3 protein: CASSLHRNGEKLFF
J gene: TRBJ1-2; V gene: TRBV23-1; CDR3 protein: CASRNRTYGYTF
J gene: TRBJ1-2; V gene: TRBV10-3; CDR3 protein: CAISEGTGVGGYTF
J gene: TRBJ2-5; V gene: TRBV7-2; CDR3 protein: CASSGLAGGPGETQYF
J gene: TRBJ1-1; V gene: TRBV10-3; CDR3 protein: CAIAGTGDEAFF
J gene: TRBJ2-1; V gene: TRBV19; CDR3 protein: CASTRNLAGIYNEQFF
J gene: TRBJ2-1; V gene: TRBV30; CDR3 protein: CAWIGDVDTEQFF
J gene: TRBJ2-1; V gene: TRBV14; CDR3 protein: CASSQYSGSEQFF
J gene: TRBJ2-1; V gene: TRBV7-7; CDR3 protein: CASSPLAGASYNEQFF
J gene: TRBJ2-5; V gene: TRBV27; CDR3 protein: CASSPMDRGWGETQYF
J gene: TRBJ1-2; V gene: TRBV3-1/TRBV3-2; CDR3 protein: CASSQGTSRQISTF
J gene: TRBJ2-7; V gene: TRBV15; CDR3 protein: CATSREGEGLGDEQYF
J gene: TRBJ1-2; V gene: TRBV6-5; CDR3 protein: CASSPTGTAGGYTF
J gene: TRBJ2-5; V gene: TRBV11-2; CDR3 protein: CASSLAFAGPAQYF
J gene: TRBJ1-1; V gene: TRBV6-5; CDR3 protein: CASSRGVMNTEAFF
J gene: TRBJ2-3; V gene: TRBV6-9; CDR3 protein: CATGQGAGDTQYF
J gene: TRBJ2-1; V gene: TRBV6-2/TRBV6-3; CDR3 protein: CASSSPVAGVYNEQFF
J gene: TRBJ2-5; V gene: TRBV6-5; CDR3 protein: CASSPVRVQETQYF